The text below deals with one T cell receptor (beta chain). Antigen specificity is unknown. Trimming took 4 bases from V and 12 from J; bases not matched to a gene: 0. Germline CDR1 is MRHNA and CDR2 is SNTAGT. The CDR3 runs 10 residues. These data are taken from a study of cytomegalovirus exposure and HLA in healthy donors. Study-wide points: A missense DCLRE1C variant was associated with V- and J-gene trimming of TCR beta chains in a later analysis, and an independent cohort replicated the association. Exclusion as indistinguishable affected some V segments, including TRBV6-2 and TRBV6-3.

The PCR employed 60 Vbeta primers together with 13 Jbeta primers. Generated by immunoSEQ multiplex PCR, the TCRdb table keeps only in-frame clones and is missing some. The table records about 140,000 clones, roughly 77% of them present only once. Sequenced sample: PBMCs. The chain couples TRBV6-4 to TRBJ2-1; 7 bases align to TRBD2. This clonotype was obtained from a woman aged 25 to 39 in good health and CMV-seronegative. DNA of the CDR3: TGTGCCAGCAGTGCGGGGGGGCAGTTCTTC. It is translated as CASSAGGQFF.